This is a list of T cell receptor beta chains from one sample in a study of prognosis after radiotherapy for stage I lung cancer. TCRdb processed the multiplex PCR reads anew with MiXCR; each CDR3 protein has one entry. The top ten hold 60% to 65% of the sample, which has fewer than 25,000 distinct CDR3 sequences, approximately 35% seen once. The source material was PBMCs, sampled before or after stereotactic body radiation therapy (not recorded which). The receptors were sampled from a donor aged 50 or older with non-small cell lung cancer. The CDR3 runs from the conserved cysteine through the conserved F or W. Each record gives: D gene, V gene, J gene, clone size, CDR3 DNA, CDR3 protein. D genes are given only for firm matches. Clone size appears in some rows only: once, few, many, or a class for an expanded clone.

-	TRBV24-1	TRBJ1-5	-	TGTGCCACCAGTAGTCCCGACATCGATCAGCCCCAGCATTTT	CATSSPDIDQPQHF
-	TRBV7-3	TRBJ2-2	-	TGTGCCAGCAGCTTATCCAGGGGTGACACCGGGGAGCTGTTTTTT	CASSLSRGDTGELFF
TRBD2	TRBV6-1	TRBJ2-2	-	TGTGCCAGCAGTACTAGCGGGAGTGGCTCCGGGGATCTGTTTTTT	CASSTSGSGSGDLFF
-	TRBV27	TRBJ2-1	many	TGTGCCAGCAGGACGCCTGGGCTGGCCTACAATGAGCAGTTCTTC	CASRTPGLAYNEQFF
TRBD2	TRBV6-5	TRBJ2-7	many	TGTGCCAGCAGTTATGCCCTGACTAGCGGGAGTAGGTACGAGCAGTACTTC	CASSYALTSGSRYEQYF
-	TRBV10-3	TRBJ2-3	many	TGTGCCATCAGTGGGGGACTGAGCACAGATACGCAGTATTTT	CAISGGLSTDTQYF
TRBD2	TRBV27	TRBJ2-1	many	TGTGCCAGCAGTTCGGGACTAGCGGGAGAGCCACAAAGGGAGCAGTTCTTC	CASSSGLAGEPQREQFF
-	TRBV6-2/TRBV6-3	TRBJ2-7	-	TGTGCCAACAGAAGGACTATCGGCCCCTACGAGCAGTACTTC	CANRRTIGPYEQYF
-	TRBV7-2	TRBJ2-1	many	TGTGCCAGCAGCTTAGTAGGTGGGGGACAATGGGAGCAGTTCTTC	CASSLVGGGQWEQFF
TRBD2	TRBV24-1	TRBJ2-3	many	TGTGCCACCAGTGATGCCCTAGCGGGGAGCGAGAATACGCAGTATTTT	CATSDALAGSENTQYF
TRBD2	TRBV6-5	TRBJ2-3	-	TGTGCCAGCAGTTACAATAGCGGGGACCCCACAGATACGCAGTATTTT	CASSYNSGDPTDTQYF
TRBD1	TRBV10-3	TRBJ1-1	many	TGTGCCATCAGTGAGCGAACAGGGGCTCGGAGCACTGAAGCTTTCTTT	CAISERTGARSTEAFF
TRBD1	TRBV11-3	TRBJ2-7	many	TGTGCCAGCAGCTTACGCGGGACAGGGGGTTACGAGCAGTACTTC	CASSLRGTGGYEQYF
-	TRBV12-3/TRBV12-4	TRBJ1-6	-	TGTGCCAGCAGTTTGAAGTTAGGGGGTTATTCACCCCTCCACTTT	CASSLKLGGYSPLHF
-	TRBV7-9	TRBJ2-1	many	TGTGCCAGCAGCCCCTACAATGAGCAGTTCTTC	CASSPYNEQFF
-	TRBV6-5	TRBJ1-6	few	TGTGCCAGCAGTTACGAAGGATTTAATTCACCCCTCCACTTT	CASSYEGFNSPLHF
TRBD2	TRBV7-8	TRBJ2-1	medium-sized	TGTGCCAGCAGCCGAAGGGGACTAGCCGACAATGAGCAGTTCTTC	CASSRRGLADNEQFF
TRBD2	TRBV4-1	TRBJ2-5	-	TGCGCCAGCAGCCTCGCTATACCCCCTAGCGGGAGTGGGGAGACCCAGTACTTC	CASSLAIPPSGSGETQYF
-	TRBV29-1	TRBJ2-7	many	TGCAGCGTCGTGATGAATCCAGGGTCCAGTGAGCAGTACTTC	CSVVMNPGSSEQYF
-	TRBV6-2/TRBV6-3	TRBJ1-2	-	TGTGCCAGCAGTTACGGCCAGGGGTACTTAAACTATGGCTACACCTTC	CASSYGQGYLNYGYTF
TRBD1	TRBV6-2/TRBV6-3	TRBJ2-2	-	TGTGCCAGTGGTCCGGGACAGGGTTTCACCGGGGAGCTGTTTTTT	CASGPGQGFTGELFF
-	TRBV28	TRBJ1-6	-	TGTGCCAGCAGCAGCCAGACACGACCTAATTCACCCCTCCACTTT	CASSSQTRPNSPLHF
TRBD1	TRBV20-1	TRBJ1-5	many	TGCAGTGCTAGCCCAGGGGGCATTCAGCCCCAGCATTTT	CSASPGGIQPQHF
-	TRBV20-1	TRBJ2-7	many	TGCAGTGCCCTCCAACAGGTGAACGAGCAGTACTTC	CSALQQVNEQYF
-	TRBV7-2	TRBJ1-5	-	TGTGCCAGCAGCTTCATGAAACAGCCCCAGCATTTT	CASSFMKQPQHF
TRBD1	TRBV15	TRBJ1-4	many	TGTGCCACCAGCAGGACAGGGGGTAATGAAAAACTGTTTTTT	CATSRTGGNEKLFF
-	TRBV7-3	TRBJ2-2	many	TGTGCCAGCAGCTTATACGGCGGGGAGCTGTTTTTT	CASSLYGGELFF
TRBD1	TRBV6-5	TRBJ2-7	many	TGTGCCAGCAGTTACCGGGACAGGGGGCCGTACGAGCAGTACTTC	CASSYRDRGPYEQYF
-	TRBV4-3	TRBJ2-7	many	TGCGCCAGCAGCCGCAAAGAGGGGGGGGCTAGCGGACCCTACGAGCAGTACTTC	CASSRKEGGASGPYEQYF
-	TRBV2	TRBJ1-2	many	TGTGCCAGCAAAGGAGGCACCAGCTATGGCTACACCTTC	CASKGGTSYGYTF
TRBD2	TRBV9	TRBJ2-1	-	TGTGCCAGCAGCGTGGGTAGCGGGGGGCCTTACTACAATGAGCAGTTCTTC	CASSVGSGGPYYNEQFF
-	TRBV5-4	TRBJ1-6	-	TGTGCCAGCAGCTTGGCCCAGCAATCACCCCTCCACTTT	CASSLAQQSPLHF
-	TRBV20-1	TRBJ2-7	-	TGCAGTGCTAGCGCCCCGACAGATCTATGGGAGCAGTACTTC	CSASAPTDLWEQYF
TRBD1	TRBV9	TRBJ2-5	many	TGTGCCAGCAGTCGGACAGGGAACCAAGAGACCCAGTACTTC	CASSRTGNQETQYF
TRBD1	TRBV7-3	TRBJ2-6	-	TGTGCCACCAGACAGGGCCCCCCTGGGGACAACGTCCTGACTTTC	CATRQGPPGDNVLTF
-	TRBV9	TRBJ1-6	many	TGTGCCAGCAGCGTAGCCGAGGGGGTTATAAGTTCACCCCTCCACTTT	CASSVAEGVISSPLHF
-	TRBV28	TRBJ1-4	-	TGTGCCAGCAGTTTAGTGGGGCTTCATGAAAAACTGTTTTTT	CASSLVGLHEKLFF
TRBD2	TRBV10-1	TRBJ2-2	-	TGCGCCAGCAGTGATTATAGCGGGACCGGGGAGCTGTTTTTT	CASSDYSGTGELFF
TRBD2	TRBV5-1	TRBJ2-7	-	TGCGCCAGCAGCTTGGATACTAGCGGGAGGTACGAGCAGTACTTC	CASSLDTSGRYEQYF
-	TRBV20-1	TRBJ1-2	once	TGCAGTGCTAGACCCGACAGGACGCTCTATGGCTACACCTTC	CSARPDRTLYGYTF
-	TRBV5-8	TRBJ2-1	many	TGTGCCAGCAGCTGGGGGACTCTCAATGAGCAGTTCTTC	CASSWGTLNEQFF
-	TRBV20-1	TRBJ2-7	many	TGCAGTGGCCAAACAGGTAGCTACGAGCAGTACTTC	CSGQTGSYEQYF
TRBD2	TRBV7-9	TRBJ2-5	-	TGTGCCAGCAGAGGGGCGGGGGAAGAGACCCAGTACTTC	CASRGAGEETQYF
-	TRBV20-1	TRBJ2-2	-	TGCAGTGCTAGTCAGGCCGGGGAGCTGTTTTTT	CSASQAGELFF
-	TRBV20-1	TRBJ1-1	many	TGCAGTGCTAGAGATTTAGGGCGCGCGGTTGAAGCTTTCTTT	CSARDLGRAVEAFF
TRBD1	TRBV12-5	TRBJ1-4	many	TGTGCTAGTGGTTTACTACAGGGGGAAGATGAAAAACTGTTTTTT	CASGLLQGEDEKLFF
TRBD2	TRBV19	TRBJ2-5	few	TGTGCCAGTAGTTTCCTAGCGGGAGGGCCCTCGAGGCAAGAGACCCAGTACTTC	CASSFLAGGPSRQETQYF
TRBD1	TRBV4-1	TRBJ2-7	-	TGCGCCAGCAGCCTCTCGACAGGGCTTGCCTACGGGCAGTACTTC	CASSLSTGLAYGQYF
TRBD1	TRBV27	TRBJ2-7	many	TGTGCCAGCAGGAACTCCGGGACAGGGAGGCAGTACTTC	CASRNSGTGRQYF
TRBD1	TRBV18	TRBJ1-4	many	TGTGCCAGCTCACCACAGACAGGGTCGGTGGAAAAACTGTTTTTT	CASSPQTGSVEKLFF
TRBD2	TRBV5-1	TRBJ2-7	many	TGCGCCAGCAGCTATGGACTAGCGGGAGGGAGCGAGCAGTACTTC	CASSYGLAGGSEQYF
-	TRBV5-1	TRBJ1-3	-	TGCGCCAGCAGGAGGGGCGCCGACTCTGGAAACACCATATATTTT	CASRRGADSGNTIYF
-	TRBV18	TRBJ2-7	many	TGTGCCAGCTCACCGGGGCAGGGATTCTACGAGCAGTACTTC	CASSPGQGFYEQYF